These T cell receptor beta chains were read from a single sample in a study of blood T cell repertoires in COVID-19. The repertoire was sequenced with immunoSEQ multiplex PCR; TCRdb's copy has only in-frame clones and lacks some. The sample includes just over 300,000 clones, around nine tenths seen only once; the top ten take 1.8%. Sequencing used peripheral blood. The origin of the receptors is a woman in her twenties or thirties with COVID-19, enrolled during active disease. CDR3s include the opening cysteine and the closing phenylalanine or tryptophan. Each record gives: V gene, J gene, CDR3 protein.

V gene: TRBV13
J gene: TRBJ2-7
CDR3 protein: CASSLGNRGSYEQYF

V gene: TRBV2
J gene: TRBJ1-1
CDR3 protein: CASSDWGGNTEAFF

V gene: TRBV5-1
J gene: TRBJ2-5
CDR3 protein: CASSPSTGTQETQYF

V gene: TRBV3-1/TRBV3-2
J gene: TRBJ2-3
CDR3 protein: CASSQIAGGRTDTQYF

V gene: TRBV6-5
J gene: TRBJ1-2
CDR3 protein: CASSKHTNYGYTF

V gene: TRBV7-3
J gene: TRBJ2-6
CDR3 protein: CASSPTGTGNPGANVLTF

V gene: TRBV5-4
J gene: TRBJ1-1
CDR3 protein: CASSKSNRGDTEAFF

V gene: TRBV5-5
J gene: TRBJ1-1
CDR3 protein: CASSLTGVNTEAFF

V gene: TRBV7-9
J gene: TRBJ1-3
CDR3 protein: CASSSDRDSGNTIYF

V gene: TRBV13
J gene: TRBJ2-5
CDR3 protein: CASSLTRDRGWETQYF

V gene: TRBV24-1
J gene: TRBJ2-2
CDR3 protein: CATSEATEPGELFF

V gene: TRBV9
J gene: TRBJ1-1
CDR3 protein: CASSVASGGNTEAFF

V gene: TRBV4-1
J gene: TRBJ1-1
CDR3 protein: CASSQEKRGGQDTEAFF

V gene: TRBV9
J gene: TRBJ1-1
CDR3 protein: CASSVGSGNTEAFF

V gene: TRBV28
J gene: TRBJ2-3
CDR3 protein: CASRTDWLGGGFIDTQYF

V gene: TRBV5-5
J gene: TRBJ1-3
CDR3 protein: CASSPQGGNTIYF

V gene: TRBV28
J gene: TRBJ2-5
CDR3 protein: CASSSGDSQETQYF

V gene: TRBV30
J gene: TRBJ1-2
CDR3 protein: CAWRDRGRTRGYTF

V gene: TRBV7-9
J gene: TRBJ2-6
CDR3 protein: CASSSGLSGANVLTF

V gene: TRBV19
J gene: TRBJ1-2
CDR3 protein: CASSTRQGAYGYTF

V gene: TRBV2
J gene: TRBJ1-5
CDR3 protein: CASSAYGNQPQHF

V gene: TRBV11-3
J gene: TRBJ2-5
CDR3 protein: CASSFSLGAGETQYF